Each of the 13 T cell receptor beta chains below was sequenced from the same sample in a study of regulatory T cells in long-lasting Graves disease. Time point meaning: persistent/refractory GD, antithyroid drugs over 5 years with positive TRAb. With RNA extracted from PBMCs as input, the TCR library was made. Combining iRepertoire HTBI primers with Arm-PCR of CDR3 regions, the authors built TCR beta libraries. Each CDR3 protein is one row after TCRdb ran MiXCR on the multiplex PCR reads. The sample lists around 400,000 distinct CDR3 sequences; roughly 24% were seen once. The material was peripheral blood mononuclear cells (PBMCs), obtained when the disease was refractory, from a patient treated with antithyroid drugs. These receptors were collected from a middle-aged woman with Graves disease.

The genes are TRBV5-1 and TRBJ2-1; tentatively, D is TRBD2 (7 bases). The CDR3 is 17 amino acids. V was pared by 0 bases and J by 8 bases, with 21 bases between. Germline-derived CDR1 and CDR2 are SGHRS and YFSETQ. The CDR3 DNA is TGCGCCAGCAGCTTGGGAGGGGGGGGCAGTATCGTAGATGAGCAGTTCTTC. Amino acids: CASSLGGGGSIVDEQFF.

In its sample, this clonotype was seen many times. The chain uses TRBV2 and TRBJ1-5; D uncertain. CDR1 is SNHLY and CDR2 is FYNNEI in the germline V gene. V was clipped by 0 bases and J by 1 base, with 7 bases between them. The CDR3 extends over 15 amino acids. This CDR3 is CASSEAHGSNQPQHF. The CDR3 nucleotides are TGTGCCAGCAGTGAAGCGCACGGGAGCAATCAGCCCCAGCATTTT. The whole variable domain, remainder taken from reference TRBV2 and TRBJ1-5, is EPEVTQTPSHQVTQMGQEVILRCVPISNHLYFYWYRQILGQKVEFLVSFYNNEISEKSEIFDDQFSVERPDGSNFTLKIRSTKLEDSAMYFCASSEAHGSNQPQHFGDGTRLSIL.

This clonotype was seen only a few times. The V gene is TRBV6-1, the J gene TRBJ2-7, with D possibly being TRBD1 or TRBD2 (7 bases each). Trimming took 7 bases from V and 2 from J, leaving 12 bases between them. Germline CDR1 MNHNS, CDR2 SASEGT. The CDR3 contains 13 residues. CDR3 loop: CASMSGGAYEQYF. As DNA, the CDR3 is TGTGCCAGCATGTCAGGGGGGGCCTACGAGCAGTACTTC.

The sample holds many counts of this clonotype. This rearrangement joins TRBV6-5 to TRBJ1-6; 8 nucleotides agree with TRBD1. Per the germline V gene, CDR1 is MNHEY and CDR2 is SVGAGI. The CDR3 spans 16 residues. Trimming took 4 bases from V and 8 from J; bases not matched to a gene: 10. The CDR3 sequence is CASSFFPDRADSPLHF. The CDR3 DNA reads TGTGCCAGCAGTTTCTTCCCGGACAGGGCGGATTCACCCCTCCACTTT.

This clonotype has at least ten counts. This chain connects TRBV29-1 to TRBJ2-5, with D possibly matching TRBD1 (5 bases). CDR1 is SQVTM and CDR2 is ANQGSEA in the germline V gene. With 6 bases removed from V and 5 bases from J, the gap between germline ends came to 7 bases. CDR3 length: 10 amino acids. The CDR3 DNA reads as TGCAGCGTATACAGGGAGACCCAGTACTTC. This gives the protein CSVYRETQYF.

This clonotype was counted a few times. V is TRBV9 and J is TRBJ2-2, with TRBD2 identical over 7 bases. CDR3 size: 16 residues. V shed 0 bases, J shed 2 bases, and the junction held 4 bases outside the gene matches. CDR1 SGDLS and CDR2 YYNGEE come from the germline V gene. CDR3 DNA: TGTGCCAGCAGCGTAGAGCGGGGCGCCAACACCGGGGAGCTGTTTTTT. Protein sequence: CASSVERGANTGELFF.

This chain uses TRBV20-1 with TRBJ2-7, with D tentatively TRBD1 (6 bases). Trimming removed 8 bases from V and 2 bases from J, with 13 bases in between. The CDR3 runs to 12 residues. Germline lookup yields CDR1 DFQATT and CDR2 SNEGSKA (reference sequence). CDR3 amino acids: CSPRDIPYEQYF. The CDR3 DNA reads TGCAGTCCCCGGGACATTCCCTACGAGCAGTACTTC.

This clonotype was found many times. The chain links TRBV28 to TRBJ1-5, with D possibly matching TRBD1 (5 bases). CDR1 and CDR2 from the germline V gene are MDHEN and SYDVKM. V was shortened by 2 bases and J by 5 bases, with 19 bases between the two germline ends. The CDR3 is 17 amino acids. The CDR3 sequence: CASSLIGAGPAHQPQHF. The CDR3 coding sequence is TGTGCCAGCAGTTTAATCGGGGCAGGACCGGCCCATCAGCCCCAGCATTTT. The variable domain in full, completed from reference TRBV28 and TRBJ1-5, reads DVKVTQSSRYLVKRTGEKVFLECVQDMDHENMFWYRQDPGLGLRLIYFSYDVKMKEKGDIPEGYSVSREKKERFSLILESASTNQTSMYLCASSLIGAGPAHQPQHFGDGTRLSIL.

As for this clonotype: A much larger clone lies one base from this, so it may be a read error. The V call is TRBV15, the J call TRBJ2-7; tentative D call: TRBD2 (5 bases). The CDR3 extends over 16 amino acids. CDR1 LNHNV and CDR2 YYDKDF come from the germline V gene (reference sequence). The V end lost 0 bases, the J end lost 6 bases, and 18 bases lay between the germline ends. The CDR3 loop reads CATSRDSWCRDVEQYF. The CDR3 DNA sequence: TGTGCCACCAGCAGAGATTCGTGGTGTCGGGATGTCGAGCAGTACTTC.

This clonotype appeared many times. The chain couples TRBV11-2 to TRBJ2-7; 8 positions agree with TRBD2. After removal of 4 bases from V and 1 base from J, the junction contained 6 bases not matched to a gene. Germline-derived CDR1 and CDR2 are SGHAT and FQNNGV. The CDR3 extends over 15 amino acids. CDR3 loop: CASSSPTSGSYEQYF. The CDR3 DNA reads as TGTGCCAGCAGCTCGCCCACTAGCGGATCCTACGAGCAGTACTTC.

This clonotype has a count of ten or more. CDR3 region: CASSGAHYGYTF. In nucleotides, the CDR3 is TGTGCCAGCAGTGGAGCCCACTATGGCTACACCTTC. This rearrangement joins TRBV25-1 to TRBJ1-2; D remains unclear. Germline-derived CDR1 and CDR2 are MGHDK and SYGVNS. Deletions cut 4 bases from V and 3 bases from J, with 6 bases between. The CDR3 contains 12 residues.

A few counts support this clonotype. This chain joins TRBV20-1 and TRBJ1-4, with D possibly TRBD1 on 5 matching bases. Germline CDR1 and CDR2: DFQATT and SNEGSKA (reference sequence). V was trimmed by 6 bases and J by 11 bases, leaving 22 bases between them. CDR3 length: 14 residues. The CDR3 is CSAPTGGWTGKLFF. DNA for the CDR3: TGCAGTGCCCCAACGGGGGGATGGACCGGGAAACTGTTTTTT.

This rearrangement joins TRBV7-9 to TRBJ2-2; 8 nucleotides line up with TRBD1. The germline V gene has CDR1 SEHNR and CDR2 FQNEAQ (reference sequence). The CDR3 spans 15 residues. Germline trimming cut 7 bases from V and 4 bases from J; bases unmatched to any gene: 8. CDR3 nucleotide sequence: TGTGCCAGCAACTTCTGGACAGGGAGCACCGGGGAGCTGTTTTTT. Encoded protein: CASNFWTGSTGELFF.